The 7 T cell receptor beta chains reported below all come from one sample, sequenced in a study of blood T cell repertoires in COVID-19. Generated by immunoSEQ multiplex PCR, the TCRdb table keeps only in-frame clones and is missing some. Of 250,000 to 350,000 clones in the sample, approximately 88% were seen once. Source material: peripheral blood. Every receptor here comes from a human donor with COVID-19, enrolled during active disease. The donor label of this sample is uncertain.

This clone was observed a few times. The chain carries TRBV19 and TRBJ2-1; TRBD1 aligns across 7 bases. This CDR3 has 15 residues. CDR1 is LNHDA and CDR2 is SQIVND in the germline V gene (reference sequence). The V and J ends lost 4 bases and 8 bases, in that order; junction bases with no gene match: 11. Written as DNA, the CDR3 is TGTGCCAGTAGTAAGGGGGCTGCGTCGAACTATGAGCAGTTCTTC. Encoded protein: CASSKGAASNYEQFF.

This clone was seen a few times. At one of its ends the junction is not consistent with the germline gene, which may arise from a read error. The chain has TRBV11-3 and TRBJ1-1; 7 bases are shared with TRBD1. The CDR3 extends over 13 amino acids. The germline V gene has CDR1 SGHNT and CDR2 YENEEA. CDR3 in amino acids: CASSLDRDTEAFF. The CDR3 nucleotides are TGTGCCAGCAGCCTAGACAGGGACACTGAAGCTTTCTTT.

This rearrangement joins TRBV12-3 or TRBV12-4 to TRBJ1-2; D is ambiguous. Trimming cost V 4 bases and J 1 base, with 4 bases left between them. The CDR3 sequence is 12 residues long. The CDR3 sequence: CASSYNNYGYTF. In DNA, the CDR3 is TGTGCCAGCAGTTACAATAACTATGGCTACACCTTC.

This chain joins TRBV11-2 and TRBJ2-6; weak D call: TRBD2 (6 bases). The ends were cut back, 0 bases at V and 1 base at J, with 16 bases in the middle. The CDR3 covers 19 residues. Per germline, CDR1 SGHAT and CDR2 FQNNGV. The CDR3 spells CASSLDWAGKVSGANVLTF. CDR3 sequence (DNA): TGTGCCAGCAGCTTAGATTGGGCGGGAAAAGTATCTGGGGCCAACGTCCTGACTTTC.

The rearrangement links TRBV9 to TRBJ2-1; TRBD2 agrees at 9 bases. The CDR3 runs 15 residues. CDR1 is SGDLS, CDR2 YYNGEE, per germline. The trim removed 0 bases at V and 4 bases at J, leaving 2 bases unmatched. This CDR3 is CASSVGLAEYNEQFF. CDR3 sequence (DNA): TGTGCCAGCAGCGTAGGACTAGCGGAATACAATGAGCAGTTCTTC.

The V call is TRBV7-9, the J call TRBJ2-7, with no clear D. Germline lookup yields CDR1 SEHNR and CDR2 FQNEAQ (reference sequence). The length of the CDR3 is 14 residues. V lost 2 bases, J lost 4 bases, and 12 bases lay in between. In DNA, the CDR3 is TGTGCCAGCAGCTTATCGGTGGGCCGATACGAGCAGTACTTC. It is translated as CASSLSVGRYEQYF.

This chain connects TRBV11-2 to TRBJ2-7; the match to TRBD2 covers 9 bases. CDR1 and CDR2 from the germline V gene are SGHAT and FQNNGV. Trimming removed 0 bases from V and 4 bases from J; junction bases left unmatched: 10. The CDR3 is 17 residues long. The CDR3 sequence is CASSLDSGTSGFYEQYF. The CDR3 coding sequence is TGTGCCAGCAGCTTAGATTCTGGAACTAGCGGGTTTTACGAGCAGTACTTC.